The 19 T cell receptor beta chains listed next were all sequenced from one sample in a study of high-grade serous ovarian cancer treatment subgroups. Tumor samples were obtained before definitive surgery or chemotherapy. The data were produced by immunoSEQ multiplex PCR, yet TCRdb's version contains in-frame clones alone and is incomplete. The data contain approximately 3,500 clones, 65% to 85% of them singletons. Sequencing was performed on tumor tissue. The receptors derive from a human donor with high-grade serous ovarian cancer.

This clone was recorded once. The chain joins TRBV6-5 to TRBJ2-3; weak D call: TRBD1 (5 bases). Looked up from germline, CDR1 is MNHEY and CDR2 is SVGAGI. The CDR3 has 14 amino acids. V shed 6 bases and J shed 0 bases, with 10 bases lying between them. In nucleotides, the CDR3 is TGTGCCAGCAGCTTTAGGACAAGCACAGATACGCAGTATTTT. This sequence encodes CASSFRTSTDTQYF.

This chain uses TRBV6-5 with TRBJ2-6; unclear D gene. The CDR3 has 13 amino acids. The germline CDR1 and CDR2 sequences are MNHEY and SVGAGI. V shed 4 bases and J shed 9 bases, with 10 bases lying between them. The DNA of the CDR3 is TGTGCCAGCAGTTCTCGACGAATCAACGTCCTGACTTTC. It codes for CASSSRRINVLTF.

This clone was picked up a small number of times. This sequence joins TRBV5-3 and TRBJ1-6; D remains ambiguous. TRBV5-3 is recorded as an ORF, its role being uncertain. CDR3 size: 14 residues. The germline V and J ends were trimmed by 0 bases and 8 bases, with 9 bases remaining between them. The CDR3 reads CARSLDLTDSPLHF. CDR3 coding DNA: TGTGCCAGAAGCTTGGATCTGACCGATTCACCCCTCCACTTT.

This chain uses TRBV9 with TRBJ1-3; D ambiguous. Per germline, CDR1 SGDLS and CDR2 YYNGEE. Trimming left V 4 bases short and J 0 bases short, with 23 bases between. The length of the CDR3 is 19 residues. The CDR3 sequence: CASSMGPGSRPYSGNTIYF. DNA for the CDR3: TGTGCCAGCAGCATGGGCCCTGGGAGCAGGCCTTACTCTGGAAACACCATATATTTT.

This rearrangement joins TRBV6-5 to TRBJ2-3, with D uncertain. The CDR3 sequence is 15 residues long. Trimming removed 5 bases at V and 0 bases at J, with 12 bases between. CDR1 and CDR2 from the germline V gene are MNHEY and SVGAGI. The DNA for the CDR3 is TGTGCCAGCAGTACAGCTTACCCTAGCACAGATACGCAGTATTTT. This gives the protein CASSTAYPSTDTQYF.

The genes are TRBV27 and TRBJ1-2; D is undetermined. The CDR3 runs to 12 residues. Per germline, CDR1 MNHEY and CDR2 SMNVEV (reference sequence). V was shortened by 4 bases and J by 2 bases, with 5 bases between the two germline ends. CDR3 in amino acids: CASSSLNYGYTF. DNA for the CDR3: TGTGCCAGCAGTTCCCTAAACTATGGCTACACCTTC.

J is TRBJ2-2 and V is TRBV7-2, with 7 bases identical to TRBD2. Germline V gives CDR1 SGHTA, CDR2 FQGNSA. V shed 7 bases, J shed 1 base, and the junction held 6 bases outside the gene matches. The CDR3 has 15 amino acids. The DNA of the CDR3 is TGTGCCAGCAAAACGGGGGGACTGAACACCGGGGAGCTGTTTTTT. Protein: CASKTGGLNTGELFF.

The sample holds a few counts of this clone. The chain employs TRBV5-1 and TRBJ1-1; possibly TRBD1 for D (6 bases). V was pared by 2 bases and J by 4 bases, with 12 bases between. Germline values: CDR1 SGHRS, CDR2 YFSETQ. The CDR3 is made up of 14 amino acids. The CDR3 region has the DNA TGCGCCAGCAGCTTTAATGGAGGGGGCACTGAAGCTTTCTTT. It codes for CASSFNGGGTEAFF.

By its share, this clone is large. This chain uses TRBV4-1 with TRBJ2-7, with 10 bases lining up with TRBD2. J gave up 5 bases and V 4 bases, and 8 bases lay outside the gene matches. This CDR3 is built from 15 residues. Germline V gene data show CDR1 as MGHRA and CDR2 as YSYEKL. The CDR3 DNA follows: TGCGCCAGCAGCCCAAGCGGGGGGGCCCTCGACGAGCAGTACTTC. It is translated as CASSPSGGALDEQYF.

V and J are TRBV29-1 and TRBJ2-1; 10 nucleotides line up with TRBD2. The CDR3 loop spans 13 amino acids. Germline V gene data show CDR1 as SQVTM and CDR2 as ANQGSEA. Trimming cost V 7 bases and J 4 bases; bases outside gene matches: 4. CDR3 sequence (DNA): TGCAGCGGGGGACTAGCGCTATACAATGAGCAGTTCTTC. Amino acid sequence: CSGGLALYNEQFF.

The chain employs TRBV28 and TRBJ1-5, with D perhaps TRBD1 (6 bases). This CDR3 is built from 15 residues. The germline V gene has CDR1 MDHEN and CDR2 SYDVKM. Deletions cut 6 bases from V and 2 bases from J, with 14 bases between. The CDR3, as DNA: TGTGCCAGCAGGGGGGCCGACACTGGCAATCAGCCCCAGCATTTT. Translation: CASRGADTGNQPQHF.

V gene TRBV19 combines with J gene TRBJ2-2, with 9 bases lining up with TRBD1. Germline CDR1 LNHDA, CDR2 SQIVND (reference sequence). The CDR3 covers 16 residues. The V gene end was trimmed by 3 bases and the J gene end by 4 bases; junction bases not matched to a gene: 6. CDR3 nucleotide sequence: TGTGCCAGTAGTATTCCCGTGACAGGGGGCACCGGGGAGCTGTTTTTT. This encodes CASSIPVTGGTGELFF.

The genes are TRBV6-5 and TRBJ2-1; D not resolved. The CDR3 spans 11 residues. V was shortened by 6 bases and J by 7 bases, with 7 bases between the two germline ends. CDR1 MNHEY and CDR2 SVGAGI come from the germline V gene. The CDR3 reads CASRGWNEQFF. The CDR3 DNA sequence: TGTGCCAGCAGGGGGTGGAATGAGCAGTTCTTC.

The chain couples TRBV7-9 to TRBJ2-1, with D possibly being TRBD1 (6 bases). The ends were cut back, 5 bases at V and 6 bases at J, with 17 bases in the middle. CDR1 is SEHNR, CDR2 FQNEAQ, per germline (reference sequence). This CDR3 region has 15 residues. The chain's CDR3 is CASSLQTGYTNEQFF. In DNA form, the CDR3 reads TGTGCCAGCAGCCTCCAGACAGGCTATACCAATGAGCAGTTCTTC. Looking up the rest from reference TRBV7-9 and TRBJ2-1 gives the full variable domain: DTGVSQNPRHKITKRGQNVTFRCDPISEHNRLYWYRQTLGQGPEFLTYFQNEAQLEKSRLLSDRFSAERPKGSFSTLEIQRTEQGDSAMYLCASSLQTGYTNEQFFGPGTRLTVL.

This clone was detected once. The CDR3 loop reads CASSRGGWDTEAFF. CDR3 nucleotide sequence: TGTGCCAGCAGCCGGGGAGGATGGGACACTGAAGCTTTCTTT. The V and J genes are TRBV7-9 and TRBJ1-1; no definite D call. This CDR3 region has 14 residues. Trimming took off 5 bases at V and 3 bases at J, with 13 bases between the two ends. The germline CDR1 and CDR2 sequences are SEHNR and FQNEAQ (reference sequence).

This clone was recorded a few times. The rearrangement joins TRBV5-6 to TRBJ1-6; D gene ambiguous. The CDR3 sequence is 16 residues long. The V gene's germline CDR1 is SGHDT and CDR2 YYEEEE. Trimming pared 1 base from V and 8 bases from J, leaving 16 bases between. The CDR3 here is CASSLRTSAHHSPLHF. DNA for the CDR3: TGTGCCAGCAGCTTGAGGACCTCGGCCCATCATTCACCCCTCCACTTT.

The V gene is TRBV5-4, the J gene TRBJ2-4; the D gene is possibly TRBD1 (5 bases). CDR3 length: 12 residues. The germline CDR1 and CDR2 sequences are SGHNT and YYREEE (reference sequence). With 0 bases removed from V and 7 bases from J, the gap between germline ends came to 5 bases. CDR3 nucleotide sequence: TGTGCCAGCAGCTTGGCAGGGAACATTCAGTACTTC. This gives the protein CASSLAGNIQYF.

The V call is TRBV6-5, the J call TRBJ2-3; D is undetermined. The CDR3 is made up of 12 amino acids. The germline V gene encodes CDR1 MNHEY and CDR2 SVGAGI. Trimming left V 6 bases short and J 0 bases short, with 4 bases between. The CDR3 here is CASRDSTDTQYF. For the CDR3, the DNA is TGTGCCAGCAGGGATAGCACAGATACGCAGTATTTT.

V gene TRBV20-1 combines with J gene TRBJ2-5; either TRBD1 or TRBD2 may supply D (6 bases each). V was pared by 5 bases and J by 5 bases, with 9 bases between. The germline V gene has CDR1 DFQATT and CDR2 SNEGSKA (reference sequence). This CDR3 is 11 amino acids long. The CDR3 sequence is CSAWGAETQYF. The DNA of the CDR3 is TGCAGTGCTTGGGGGGCCGAGACCCAGTACTTC.